This TCR beta chain is from a study of tumor and adjacent non-tumor tissue in lung cancer. Study-wide background: The cohort had 12 to 13 adenocarcinoma, 2 squamous cell and 1 small cell patients. Study observations and caveats: Patients with more diverse tumor TCRs had worse survival.

RNA was extracted from bulk tissue without any cell sorting. Distant lung tissue was collected more than 3 cm away from the tumor edge. Chemotherapy-naive patients with new lung cancer underwent thoracic surgery in China, August–November 2014. To note about this clonotype: The antigen is unknown.

Germline loops: CDR1 SGHNT, CDR2 YENEEA. V was trimmed by 9 bases and J by 12 bases, leaving 27 bases between them. CDR3 length: 15 amino acids. Three rounds of nested PCR, following a modified ARM-PCR protocol, produced the TCRbeta library. TCRdb processed the multiplex PCR reads anew with MiXCR; each CDR3 protein has one entry. In the table there are more than 85,000 distinct CDR3 sequences, less than 75% of which are singletons. Source material: distant non-tumor lung tissue. The chain couples TRBV11-3 to TRBJ2-1; D ambiguous. The clonotype was recovered from a man aged 25-40 years with non-small cell lung cancer. The CDR3 DNA follows: TGTGCCAGAAGCCTACGCCGCGTCCGGGCCTATGTGCAGTTCTTC. It specifies CARSLRRVRAYVQFF. The complete variable domain, with remaining parts taken from reference TRBV11-3 and TRBJ2-1, reads EAGVVQSPRYKIIEKKQPVAFWCNPISGHNTLYWYLQNLGQGPELLIRYENEEAVDDSQLPKDRFSAERLKGVDSTLKIQPAELGDSAVYLCARSLRRVRAYVQFFGPGTRLTVL.